The TCR beta chain described here comes from a study of lymphopenia after photon versus proton radiotherapy. CDR3 size: 14 residues. Germline V gene sequence: CDR1 SGHVS, CDR2 FNYEAQ. Trimming took 5 bases from V and 3 from J, leaving 13 bases between them. The repertoire was sequenced with immunoSEQ multiplex PCR; TCRdb's copy has only in-frame clones and lacks some. Of 20,000 to 25,000 clones listed, 85% are singletons. The gene calls are TRBV7-6 and TRBJ1-2, with D uncertain. This specimen was peripheral blood, taken from a patient treated with photon-based radiotherapy. This receptor was taken from a man in his 60s with pancreatic cancer. In DNA form, the CDR3 reads TGTGCCAGCAGCGGTTTCGAGGGCGACTATGGCTACACCTTC. It specifies CASSGFEGDYGYTF.